This entry lists 13 T cell receptor beta chains sequenced from one sample in a study of shared clonotypes between healthy human individuals. Sequencing was performed with immunoSEQ multiplex PCR; in TCRdb, only in-frame clones are kept and a portion is missing. The sample consists of 2 million to 2.5 million clones, nearly 97% of them appearing once. The sequencing sample was made of naive CD4+ T cells sorted from blood. Subset meaning: CD45RA+ positively selected. These receptors all stem from a man aged 18-30 years in good health.

The rearrangement uses TRBV5-1 and TRBJ2-2; tentatively, D is TRBD1 or TRBD2 (5 bases each). The CDR3 sequence is 14 residues long. Between the trimmed V and J ends, which lost 4 bases and 1 base, there was a span of 8 bases. CDR1 is SGHRS and CDR2 is YFSETQ in the germline V gene. CDR3 sequence reads: CASSEGRNTGELFF. In DNA, the CDR3 is TGCGCCAGCAGCGAGGGGCGGAACACCGGGGAGCTGTTTTTT. Together with reference TRBV5-1 and TRBJ2-2, the CDR3 gives the full variable domain: KAGVTQTPRYLIKTRGQQVTLSCSPISGHRSVSWYQQTPGQGLQFLFEYFSETQRNKGNFPGRFSGRQFSNSRSEMNVSTLELGDSALYLCASSEGRNTGELFFGEGSRLTVL.

The chain's CDR3 is CASSPFSVTSGRAQDTQYF. CDR3 in DNA: TGTGCCAGCAGCCCATTCTCGGTTACTAGCGGGAGGGCCCAAGATACGCAGTATTTT. The chain is built from TRBV5-6 and TRBJ2-3; 13 positions match TRBD2. Germline V gene sequence: CDR1 SGHDT, CDR2 YYEEEE. V trimming: 4 bases; J trimming: 5 bases; junction bases outside the gene matches: 16. There are 19 residues in the CDR3.

The chain uses TRBV10-3 and TRBJ2-7, with 10 bases aligning to TRBD2. Per the germline V gene, CDR1 is ENHRY and CDR2 is SYGVKD. The CDR3 has 14 residues. J lost 6 bases, V lost 4 bases, and 6 bases had no gene match. The CDR3 DNA is TGTGCCATCAGTGCTAGCGGGGGAAACGGCGAGCAGTACTTC. Protein sequence: CAISASGGNGEQYF.

The J gene is TRBJ1-5, the V gene TRBV7-6; D call uncertain. Deletions cut 5 bases from V and 9 bases from J, with 14 bases between. CDR1 SGHVS and CDR2 FNYEAQ come from the germline V gene. This CDR3 region has 13 residues. The CDR3 DNA is TGTGCCAGCAGCCTACAACACGCGGGGCCCCAGCATTTT. It translates to CASSLQHAGPQHF.

V and J are TRBV5-1 and TRBJ2-1; 10 bases fit TRBD2. The length of the CDR3 is 15 residues. The germline gives CDR1 SGHRS, CDR2 YFSETQ. J was trimmed by 8 bases and V by 0 bases; bases with no gene match: 5. Here the CDR3 DNA reads TGCGCCAGCAGCTTGGCCGCTAGCGGGAGTGATGAGCAGTTCTTC. It translates to CASSLAASGSDEQFF.

This clone was observed once. This sequence joins TRBV9 and TRBJ1-3; D gene ambiguous. Germline V gives CDR1 SGDLS, CDR2 YYNGEE. V dropped 5 bases and J dropped 0 bases, with 9 bases sitting between them. This CDR3 is built from 14 residues. CDR3 sequence reads: CASSGGLSGNTIYF. The CDR3 coding sequence is TGTGCCAGCAGTGGTGGGCTCTCTGGAAACACCATATATTTT.

The chain couples TRBV5-6 to TRBJ2-3; 16 bases align to TRBD2. V shed 5 bases, J shed 2 bases, and the junction held 11 bases outside the gene matches. Per germline, CDR1 SGHDT and CDR2 YYEEEE. This CDR3 has 19 residues. CDR3 loop: CASSSPGTSGGGSTDTQYF. Written as DNA, the CDR3 is TGTGCCAGCAGTTCACCCGGGACTAGCGGGGGGGGATCCACAGATACGCAGTATTTT.

The rearrangement links TRBV30 to TRBJ2-7; D is perhaps TRBD1 (6 bases). CDR1 and CDR2 from the germline V gene are GTSNPN and SVGIG (reference sequence). V was shortened by 0 bases and J by 4 bases, with 13 bases between the two germline ends. The CDR3 runs 14 residues. This CDR3 reads CAWSVPYREYEQYF. CDR3 nucleotide sequence: TGTGCCTGGAGTGTACCATACAGGGAATACGAGCAGTACTTC.

The chain links TRBV4-1 to TRBJ2-3; possibly TRBD2 for D (7 bases). The CDR3 runs 15 residues. The ends were cut back, 6 bases at V and 0 bases at J, with 13 bases in the middle. CDR1 is MGHRA, CDR2 YSYEKL, per germline. CDR3 in amino acids: CASRRGGGSTDTQYF. In nucleotides, the CDR3 is TGCGCCAGCAGGAGAGGGGGGGGTAGCACAGATACGCAGTATTTT.

Details on this clone: Sequence at one end of the junction differs from germline and may be a read error. The V call is TRBV4-1, the J call TRBJ1-3; D unclear. The CDR3 is 15 amino acids. Germline CDR1 MGHRA, CDR2 YSYEKL. CDR3 nucleotide sequence: TGCGCCAGCAACCAAAGGGCCTCCTCTGGAAACACCATATATTTT. The encoded protein is CASNQRASSGNTIYF.

DNA for the CDR3: TGTGCCAGCAGCGGCGATGGGCAGGTTCTCTACAATGAGCAGTTCTTC. Translating it yields CASSGDGQVLYNEQFF. This chain uses TRBV5-6 with TRBJ2-1; D remains unclear. The V gene lost 4 bases and the J gene lost 3 bases, with 17 bases spanning the gap. Germline lookup yields CDR1 SGHDT and CDR2 YYEEEE. This CDR3 is built from 16 residues.

This clone was recorded only once. The V call is TRBV5-1, the J call TRBJ2-1; D not certain. The CDR3 has 16 residues. Looked up from germline, CDR1 is SGHRS and CDR2 is YFSETQ. Trimming removed 2 bases at V and 3 bases at J, with 15 bases between. The CDR3 region has the DNA TGCGCCAGCAGCTTATGGCGCCTCGGCTACTACAATGAGCAGTTCTTC. This gives the protein CASSLWRLGYYNEQFF.

The chain uses TRBV5-1 and TRBJ1-4; D remains unclear. Per the germline V gene, CDR1 is SGHRS and CDR2 is YFSETQ. The CDR3 consists of 14 residues. The V and J ends lost 1 base and 3 bases respectively, with 7 bases between them. CDR3: CASSLSSPNEKLFF. The CDR3 DNA reads TGCGCCAGCAGCTTGTCCAGCCCTAATGAAAAACTGTTTTTT.